Many counts were recorded for the clone carrying this TCR beta chain. Its antigen is undetermined. The data were taken from a study of neurological immune-mediated disorders. Study conclusions and caveats: HTLV-1-associated myelopathy had the most TCR clonal expansion, and multiple sclerosis had the least, less than healthy controls. Private repertoires in all groups were suggested by the absence of shared CDR3 amino acid sequences among expanded clones across subjects.

The sorted-subset TCR libraries were prepared using about 960,000 CD4+ or CD8+ T cells as the starting material. Each TCR transcript was tagged with a 10-nucleotide random UMI during 5'RACE. TCRdb re-called the 5' RACE reads with MiXCR, one entry per CDR3 protein. The sample holds tens of thousands of distinct CDR3 sequences, around 6% seen once. J gave up 2 bases and V 6 bases, and 5 bases lay outside the gene matches. There are 15 residues in the CDR3. Germline CDR1 and CDR2: ENHRY and SYGVKD. The sequence was obtained from a woman between 45 and 60 years old in good health. What was sequenced was CD4+ T cells from blood. The rearrangement links TRBV10-3 to TRBJ2-3; TRBD1 matches 10 bases. In DNA, the CDR3 is TGTGCCATCAGAGACGGACAGGGGGTCACAGATACGCAGTATTTT. This gives the protein CAIRDGQGVTDTQYF.